This TCR beta chain was sequenced for a study of T-cell memory formation after mild COVID-19. General study findings and limits: CD4/CD8 balance held among clones contracting day 15 to 85, and later expanders leaned CD4+. Nothing showed for sure that second-wave clones peaking on day 37 were SARS-CoV-2 specific.

With 2 bases removed from V and 10 bases from J, the gap between germline ends came to 15 bases. The CDR3 runs 15 residues. CDR1 and CDR2 (germline): LNHNV, YYDKDF (reference sequence). Notes on this clonotype: Its antigen is still unknown.

UMIs and sample barcodes were carried by the TCR alpha and TCR beta cDNA libraries that 5'RACE produced using constant-segment primers. TCRdb passed the 5' RACE reads through MiXCR, listing each CDR3 protein once. Among 450,000 to 700,000 distinct CDR3 sequences listed, more than 15% were seen once. This chain connects TRBV15 to TRBJ1-6, with D perhaps TRBD1 (6 bases). Material: PBMCs or a T cell subset sorted from them (not recorded which). This TCR came from an adult woman who had mild COVID-19 (a few samples of this study predate the infection). Cell type and time point are not known. The CDR3 region has the DNA TGTGCCACCAGCAGAAACAGGGAGTTACAATCACCCCTCCACTTT. As protein: CATSRNRELQSPLHF.